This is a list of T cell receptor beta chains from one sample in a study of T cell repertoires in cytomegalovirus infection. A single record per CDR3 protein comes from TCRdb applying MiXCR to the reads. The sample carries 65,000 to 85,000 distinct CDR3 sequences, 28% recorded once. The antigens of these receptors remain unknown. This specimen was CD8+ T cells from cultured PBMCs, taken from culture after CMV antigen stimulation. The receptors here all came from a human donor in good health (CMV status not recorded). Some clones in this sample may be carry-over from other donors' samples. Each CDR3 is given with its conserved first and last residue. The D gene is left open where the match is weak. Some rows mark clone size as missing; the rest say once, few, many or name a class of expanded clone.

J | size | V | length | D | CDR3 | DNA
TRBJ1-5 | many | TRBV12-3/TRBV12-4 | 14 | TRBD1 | CASSSGTGIQPQHF | TGTGCCAGCAGTTCCGGGACAGGGATTCAGCCCCAGCATTTT
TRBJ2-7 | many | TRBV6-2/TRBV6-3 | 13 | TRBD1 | CASSIGTGYEQYF | TGTGCCAGCAGTATCGGGACAGGCTACGAGCAGTACTTC
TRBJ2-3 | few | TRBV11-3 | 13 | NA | CASSRTFTDTQYF | TGTGCCAGCAGCCGAACATTCACAGATACGCAGTATTTT
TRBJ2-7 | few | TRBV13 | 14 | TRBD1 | CASSAGTGGGKRYF | TGTGCCAGCAGCGCCGGGACAGGGGGCGGTAAGCGGTACTTC
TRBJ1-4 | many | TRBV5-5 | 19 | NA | CASSPLSTGGASTNEKLFF | TGTGCCAGCAGCCCTTTGTCGACGGGGGGCGCATCGACTAATGAAAAACTGTTTTTT
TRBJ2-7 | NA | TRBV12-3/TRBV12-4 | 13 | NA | CASSLLQGGEQYF | TGTGCCAGCAGTTTATTACAGGGAGGCGAGCAGTACTTC
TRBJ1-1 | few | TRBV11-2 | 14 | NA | CASSRSGQDTEAFF | TGTGCCAGCAGCCGGTCAGGGCAGGACACTGAAGCTTTCTTT
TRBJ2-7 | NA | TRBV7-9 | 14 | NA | CASNQGPATYEQYF | TGTGCCAGCAACCAGGGACCCGCCACCTACGAGCAGTACTTC
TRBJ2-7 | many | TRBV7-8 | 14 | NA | CASSLQGNPYEQYF | TGTGCCAGCAGCCTACAGGGTAATCCCTACGAGCAGTACTTC
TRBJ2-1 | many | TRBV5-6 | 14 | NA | CASSLARAYNEQFF | TGTGCCAGCAGCTTGGCCCGCGCCTACAATGAGCAGTTCTTC
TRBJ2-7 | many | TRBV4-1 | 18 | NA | CASSQEDSRGPLNYEQYF | TGCGCCAGCAGCCAAGAGGACAGCAGAGGTCCCCTGAACTACGAGCAGTACTTC
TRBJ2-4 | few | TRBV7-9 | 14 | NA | CASSLGGAKNIQYF | TGTGCCAGCAGCTTGGGGGGAGCCAAAAACATTCAGTACTTC
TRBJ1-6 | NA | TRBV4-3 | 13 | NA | CASSQDSASPLHF | TGCGCCAGCAGCCAAGATAGCGCTTCACCCCTCCACTTT
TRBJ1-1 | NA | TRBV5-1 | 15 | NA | CASSSAGVVNTEAFF | TGCGCCAGCAGCTCCGCAGGAGTCGTGAACACTGAAGCTTTCTTT
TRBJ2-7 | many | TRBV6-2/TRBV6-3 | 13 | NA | CASSPDGIYEQYF | TGTGCCAGCAGTCCGGACGGAATCTACGAGCAGTACTTC
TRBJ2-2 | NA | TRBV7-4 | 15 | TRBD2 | CASRTGTSSDGELFF | TGTGCCAGCAGAACCGGGACTAGCAGTGACGGGGAGCTGTTTTTT
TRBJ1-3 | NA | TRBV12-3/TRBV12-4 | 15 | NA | CASTPGVLSGNTIYF | TGTGCCAGCACCCCCGGGGTCCTCTCTGGAAACACCATATATTTT
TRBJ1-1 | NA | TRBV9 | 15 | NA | CASSVAGGSVTEAFF | TGTGCCAGCAGCGTAGCGGGGGGTTCGGTTACTGAAGCTTTCTTT
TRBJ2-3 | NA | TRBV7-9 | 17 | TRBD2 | CASSLGLAGGLGDTQYF | TGTGCCAGCAGCTTGGGTTTAGCGGGAGGCCTCGGAGATACGCAGTATTTT
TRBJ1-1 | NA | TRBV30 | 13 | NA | CAWTPLKNTEAFF | TGTGCCTGGACGCCACTGAAGAACACTGAAGCTTTCTTT